This TCR beta chain derives from a study of PD-1 blockade in classical Hodgkin lymphoma. General observations from the study: Diversity similar to that of newly diagnosed patients was seen at baseline in complete responders.

In regard to this clone: Its antigen remains unidentified.

Time point denoted: cycle 4 day 1 (C4D1), after about 6 weeks of nivolumab. Brentuximab vedotin exposure varied among the patients, all of whom had relapsed after autologous stem cell transplantation. The CDR3 has 14 amino acids. Germline V lookup: CDR1 GTSNPN, CDR2 SVGIG (reference sequence). J gave up 7 bases and V 5 bases, and 8 bases lay outside the gene matches. Sequencing was performed with immunoSEQ multiplex PCR; in TCRdb, only in-frame clones are kept and a portion is missing. The sample records around 50,000 clones, around 90% being singletons. The input for sequencing was peripheral blood mononuclear cells (PBMCs), taken before the fourth cycle of nivolumab. The genes are TRBV30 and TRBJ2-1; 10 bases map to TRBD2. The clonotype comes from a human donor with classical Hodgkin lymphoma. The DNA of the CDR3 is TGTGCCTGGGTAGCGGGAGGATGGGGTAATGAGCAGTTCTTC. Its translation: CAWVAGGWGNEQFF.